This TCR beta chain was sequenced during a study of low-dose radiotherapy and immunotherapy resistance in tumors. Alpha- and beta-chain coverage of first-strand cDNA came from TRAV- and TRBV-specific primers. TCR amplification involved 15 to 25 PCR cycles with a constant-region primer and V-primer adapter. TCRdb reprocessed the reads with MiXCR, giving one entry per CDR3 protein. The sample has tens of thousands of distinct CDR3 sequences, about a sixth seen once. There are 13 residues in the CDR3. Trimming took 6 bases from V and 6 from J; bases not matched to a gene: 8. This clonotype was recorded many times. As to time point: before trial treatment.

The material sequenced was PBMCs, taken before treatment. The receptor comes from a male donor with prostate cancer. The J gene is TRBJ2-7, the V gene TRBV12-3 or TRBV12-4, with 7 bases aligning to TRBD1. In DNA form, the CDR3 reads TGTGCCAGCAGGACCGACAGGGATCGCGAGCAGTACTTC. Translation: CASRTDRDREQYF.